These 17 T cell receptor beta chains originate from one sample sequenced in a study of shared T cell receptors in the human thymus. Sequencing was performed with immunoSEQ multiplex PCR; in TCRdb, only in-frame clones are kept and a portion is missing. The repertoire consists of hundreds of thousands of clones, with around 87% occurring once and the leading ten covering 0.009% to 0.0095%. This sample also appeared in a second study, on human thymus T cells.

The source material was thymocytes. These receptors all stem from a boy under three years old with a congenital heart defect.

Concerning this clone itself: Mismatch with germline at one junction end may stem from a read error. The chain couples TRBV11-1 to TRBJ2-7, with 7 positions matching TRBD1. Germline V gene lookup returns CDR1 SGHAT and CDR2 FQDESV (reference sequence). CDR3 length: 19 amino acids. The CDR3 here is CVSSPTNRDSEDTSYEQYF. CDR3 nucleotides: TGTGTCAGCAGCCCCACCAACCGGGACAGCGAAGACACCTCCTACGAGCAGTACTTC.

The rearrangement joins TRBV7-2 to TRBJ1-2; D possibly corresponds to TRBD1 (6 bases). CDR1 and CDR2 from the germline V gene are SGHTA and FQGNSA. The length of the CDR3 is 16 residues. V was shortened by 4 bases and J by 7 bases, with 22 bases between the two germline ends. The CDR3 coding sequence is TGTGCCAGCAGCTGGAAAACCGACAGGCCGAGGGGTGGCTACACCTTC. Residues: CASSWKTDRPRGGYTF.

J is TRBJ2-3 and V is TRBV5-1; no clear D gene. V was trimmed by 4 bases and J by 1 base, leaving 10 bases between them. CDR1 and CDR2 from the germline V gene are SGHRS and YFSETQ. The CDR3 runs 14 residues. Here the CDR3 reads CASSGDKRTDTQYF. CDR3 DNA sequence: TGCGCCAGCAGCGGCGACAAGCGCACAGATACGCAGTATTTT.

The rearrangement joins TRBV7-5 to TRBJ1-4; TRBD1 was called by the table and not checked on the DNA. TRBV7-5 is listed as a pseudogene. This CDR3 is 16 amino acids long. Written as DNA, the CDR3 is TGTGTCAGAAGCTCTCTCGGACAGGGGCGGGATGAAAAACTGTTTTTT. This codes for CVRSSLGQGRDEKLFF.

The chain employs TRBV9 and TRBJ2-1; 7 bases map to TRBD2. J gave up 7 bases and V 0 bases, and 10 bases lay outside the gene matches. Germline V CDR1 and CDR2: SGDLS, YYNGEE. The CDR3 runs 16 residues. CDR3 loop: CASSVGRGRPANEQFF. CDR3 in DNA: TGTGCCAGCAGCGTAGGGCGGGGGAGGCCTGCGAATGAGCAGTTCTTC.

The chain combines TRBV4-3 with TRBJ2-2, with TRBD1 as a possible D gene (7 bases). This CDR3 is 14 amino acids long. The V gene lost 4 bases and the J gene lost 5 bases, with 11 bases spanning the gap. Germline lookup yields CDR1 LGHNA and CDR2 YSLEER. The CDR3 bases are TGCGCCAGCAGCCCAGGGGGACTGACCGGGGAGCTGTTTTTT. Translated: CASSPGGLTGELFF.

DNA for the CDR3: TGTGCCAGCACCAACCGGGGGGGGCAGGGGGACACTGAAGCTTTCTTT. It yields the protein CASTNRGGQGDTEAFF. The genes are TRBV14 and TRBJ1-1; TRBD1 matches at 7 bases. The V gene's germline CDR1 is SGHDN and CDR2 FVKESK. This CDR3 has 16 residues. After removal of 7 bases from V and 3 bases from J, the junction contained 14 bases not matched to a gene.

J is TRBJ2-5 and V is TRBV5-1; 10 bases match TRBD2. The ends lost 0 bases at V and 2 bases at J; junction bases unmatched: 4. The CDR3 is 16 residues long. CDR1 is SGHRS, CDR2 YFSETQ, per germline. CDR3 bases: TGCGCCAGCAGCTTGGGGACTAGCGGTTCTCAAGAGACCCAGTACTTC. As protein: CASSLGTSGSQETQYF.

The chain joins TRBV14 to TRBJ1-2; TRBD1 matches 9 bases. Germline V CDR1 and CDR2: SGHDN, FVKESK. The CDR3 has 15 amino acids. With V trimmed by 4 bases and J by 7 bases, 10 bases remained unmatched. The CDR3 nucleotides are TGTGCCAGCAGCCCTAAGACAGGGGGGGATCTTGGCTACACCTTC. It codes for CASSPKTGGDLGYTF.

DNA for the CDR3: TGCGCCAGCAGCCAAGCCTTGTCAGTATACAATGAGCAGTTCTTC. Translated: CASSQALSVYNEQFF. This chain connects TRBV4-1 to TRBJ2-1; no reliable D call. From germline, CDR1 is MGHRA and CDR2 YSYEKL. CDR3 length: 15 amino acids. Trimming removed 1 base from V and 4 bases from J, with 11 bases in between.

The CDR3 loop reads CASSLVGSGDLPYNEQFF. CDR3 in DNA: TGTGCCAGCAGCTTAGTCGGTAGCGGGGATCTTCCCTACAATGAGCAGTTCTTC. The chain uses TRBV7-8 and TRBJ2-1, with TRBD2 identical over 8 bases. CDR1 is SGHVS, CDR2 FQNEAQ, per germline. The CDR3 loop spans 18 amino acids. V trimming: 1 base; J trimming: 2 bases; junction bases outside the gene matches: 10.

The chain joins TRBV18 to TRBJ2-7; D call uncertain. V gave up 2 bases and J gave up 0 bases, with 14 bases separating them. Germline V CDR1 and CDR2: KGHSH, LQKENI. This CDR3 has 16 residues. The CDR3 DNA sequence: TGTGCCAGCTCACCAGGAGACCCTTGGAGCTCCTACGAGCAGTACTTC. As protein: CASSPGDPWSSYEQYF. Complete variable domain (other parts from reference TRBV18 and TRBJ2-7): NAGVMQNPRHLVRRRGQEARLRCSPMKGHSHVYWYRQLPEEGLKFMVYLQKENIIDESGMPKERFSAEFPKEGPSILRIQQVVRGDSAAYFCASSPGDPWSSYEQYFGPGTRLTVT.

This rearrangement joins TRBV9 to TRBJ1-3; D gene ambiguous. The germline V gene has CDR1 SGDLS and CDR2 YYNGEE. The V gene lost 0 bases and the J gene lost 0 bases, with 4 bases spanning the gap. CDR3 length equals 14 residues. The CDR3 coding sequence is TGTGCCAGCAGCGTAGGACACTCTGGAAACACCATATATTTT. Protein: CASSVGHSGNTIYF.

The CDR3 spells CASSLSQGSPYSSGELFF. CDR3 DNA: TGTGCCAGCAGTTTATCGCAGGGATCCCCCTATTCTAGCGGGGAGCTGTTTTTT. The rearrangement links TRBV27 to TRBJ2-2; weak D call: TRBD1 (5 bases). The germline CDR1 and CDR2 sequences are MNHEY and SMNVEV (reference sequence). V lost 0 bases and J 7 bases, leaving 21 bases between the germline ends. The CDR3 consists of 18 residues.

The chain joins TRBV19 to TRBJ1-4; TRBD1 is a possible D gene (6 bases). Looked up from germline, CDR1 is LNHDA and CDR2 is SQIVND (reference sequence). V was clipped by 4 bases and J by 6 bases, with 15 bases between them. The CDR3 contains 15 residues. The CDR3 loop reads CASSTPRGNDEKLFF. DNA of the CDR3: TGTGCCAGTAGTACCCCCAGGGGCAACGATGAAAAACTGTTTTTT. Drawing the rest from reference TRBV19 and TRBJ1-4, the complete variable domain is DGGITQSPKYLFRKEGQNVTLSCEQNLNHDAMYWYRQDPGQGLRLIYYSQIVNDFQKGDIAEGYSVSREKKESFPLTVTSAQKNPTAFYLCASSTPRGNDEKLFFGSGTQLSVL.

In this sample, this clone turned up a few times. The CDR3 spells CASSGTSGAAASGELFF. The DNA for the CDR3 is TGCGCCAGCAGCGGGACTAGCGGGGCCGCGGCGTCCGGGGAGCTGTTTTTT. The chain has TRBV5-1 and TRBJ2-2, with TRBD2 matching over 13 bases. The CDR3 length is 17 residues. In germline, CDR1 is SGHRS, CDR2 YFSETQ. The trim removed 4 bases at V and 6 bases at J, leaving 9 bases unmatched.

The chain uses TRBV6-1 and TRBJ2-7; 9 bases match TRBD1. Germline V lookup: CDR1 MNHNS, CDR2 SASEGT. The CDR3 consists of 15 residues. Trimming removed 3 bases from V and 0 bases from J; junction bases left unmatched: 3. CDR3 in amino acids: CASSDTGGPSYEQYF. The CDR3 DNA is TGTGCCAGCAGTGACACAGGGGGCCCCTCCTACGAGCAGTACTTC.